The 17 T cell receptor beta chains given below trace back to one sample, sequenced in a study of technical replicates of blood from a few donors (dated by TCRdb to between 2016 and 2019). Library preparation was by the immunoSEQ multiplex PCR assay. Held by TCRdb, this immuneACCESS table contains in-frame sequences only and omits some clones. Under half of the omission traces to an unresolved V gene where checked; the cause of the rest is unknown. This sample lists approximately 73,000 clones; roughly 93% were detected once. Clones ranked in the top ten supply 0.2% to 0.3% of the sample. The sequenced material came from T cells isolated from PBMCs. The receptor set was obtained from a human donor in good health.

V gene TRBV30 combines with J gene TRBJ2-7; 7 nucleotides match TRBD2. Germline-derived CDR1 and CDR2 are GTSNPN and SVGIG (reference sequence). Trimming at V came to 6 bases and at J to 3 bases, leaving 8 bases not matched to a gene. The CDR3 runs 13 residues. CDR3 in DNA: TGTGCCTGTGGGGGGGTGTCTCTCTACGAGCAGTACTTC. As protein: CACGGVSLYEQYF.

The rearrangement joins TRBV11-2 to TRBJ2-3; possibly TRBD2 for D (7 bases). CDR1 and CDR2 (germline): SGHAT, FQNNGV. The V gene lost 11 bases and the J gene lost 4 bases, with 22 bases spanning the gap. The CDR3 runs 15 residues. In DNA form, the CDR3 reads TGTGCCTCGGGGGGCTGGAGAGGGCAGGCAGATACGCAGTATTTT. This translates into CASGGWRGQADTQYF.

The chain has TRBV28 and TRBJ2-5; 7 bases are a match to TRBD2. The V and J ends lost 4 bases and 1 base, in that order; junction bases with no gene match: 9. The CDR3 has 16 amino acids. Germline CDR1 and CDR2: MDHEN and SYDVKM. CDR3 sequence (DNA): TGTGCCAGCAGTTATTGGAAGCGGGGACCCCAAGAGACCCAGTACTTC. It is translated as CASSYWKRGPQETQYF. Drawing the rest from reference TRBV28 and TRBJ2-5, the complete variable domain is DVKVTQSSRYLVKRTGEKVFLECVQDMDHENMFWYRQDPGLGLRLIYFSYDVKMKEKGDIPEGYSVSREKKERFSLILESASTNQTSMYLCASSYWKRGPQETQYFGPGTRLLVL.

The gene calls are TRBV13 and TRBJ1-2; a weak D match, TRBD1 (5 bases). The CDR3 is made up of 18 amino acids. V was pared by 5 bases and J by 1 base, with 23 bases between. Germline CDR1 reads PRHDT; CDR2 reads FYEKMQ (reference sequence). The CDR3 DNA is TGTGCCAGCAGCGAGGTAGCTAGGGGCGGAGAGGTTAACTATGGCTACACCTTC. Its translation is CASSEVARGGEVNYGYTF.

The rearrangement links TRBV6-6 to TRBJ2-3, with D possibly being TRBD2 (6 bases). Germline V lookup: CDR1 MNHNY, CDR2 SVGAGI (reference sequence). Trimming shortened V by 2 bases and J by 2 bases, and 11 bases separated the two germline ends. This CDR3 is built from 15 residues. The CDR3 region has the DNA TGTGCCAGCAGTTACGGGGGGACTCACACAGATACGCAGTATTTT. Amino acids: CASSYGGTHTDTQYF.

This clone was found once. The chain is built from TRBV29-1 and TRBJ1-1; D not resolved. Germline loops: CDR1 SQVTM, CDR2 ANQGSEA. The CDR3 spans 12 residues. V was trimmed by 4 bases and J by 4 bases, leaving 10 bases between them. This CDR3 reads CSVGELATEAFF. CDR3 bases: TGCAGCGTTGGCGAGCTAGCCACTGAAGCTTTCTTT.

The V and J genes are TRBV5-1 and TRBJ1-4, with TRBD1 matching 7 bases. Germline trimming cut 0 bases from V and 8 bases from J; bases unmatched to any gene: 1. The V gene's germline CDR1 is SGHRS and CDR2 YFSETQ. The CDR3 sequence is 13 residues long. The chain's CDR3 is CASSLGDSEKLFF. The CDR3 nucleotides are TGCGCCAGCAGCTTGGGGGACAGCGAAAAACTGTTTTTT.

V and J are TRBV2 and TRBJ2-5; 9 bases are a match to TRBD2. With V trimmed by 6 bases and J by 3 bases, 8 bases remained unmatched. CDR3 length: 15 residues. Per the germline V gene, CDR1 is SNHLY and CDR2 is FYNNEI. The CDR3 DNA is TGTGCCAGCAGGCGATCTAGCGGGGTAAAAGAGACCCAGTACTTC. Translated: CASRRSSGVKETQYF.

This chain links TRBV6-5 with TRBJ2-1, with 8 nucleotides matching TRBD2. The length of the CDR3 is 16 residues. Trimming cost V 4 bases and J 5 bases; bases outside gene matches: 10. Germline-derived CDR1 and CDR2 are MNHEY and SVGAGI. The CDR3: CASSSADFGGDNEQFF. The CDR3 DNA reads as TGTGCCAGCAGTTCCGCCGACTTCGGGGGGGACAATGAGCAGTTCTTC.

The CDR3, as DNA: TGTGCCAGCAGCGGGGAAGACAGGGGGCCTTTAAGTGGCTACACCTTC. Encoded protein: CASSGEDRGPLSGYTF. The rearrangement links TRBV5-4 to TRBJ1-2; 10 bases are shared with TRBD1. The CDR3 is 16 residues long. CDR1 and CDR2 from the germline V gene are SGHNT and YYREEE (reference sequence). V shed 4 bases, J shed 7 bases, and the junction held 13 bases outside the gene matches.

This rearrangement joins TRBV5-1 to TRBJ2-5; the D gene is possibly TRBD1 (6 bases). The germline V and J ends were trimmed by 0 bases and 1 base, with 10 bases remaining between them. In germline, CDR1 is SGHRS, CDR2 YFSETQ. This CDR3 spans 15 amino acids. The CDR3 is CASSLGTGPQETQYF. The CDR3 DNA reads as TGCGCCAGCAGCTTGGGTACAGGGCCCCAAGAGACCCAGTACTTC.

The V gene is TRBV27, the J gene TRBJ2-5, with D possibly being TRBD2 (5 bases). V was clipped by 6 bases and J by 2 bases, with 13 bases between them. Germline V lookup: CDR1 MNHEY, CDR2 SMNVEV (reference sequence). The CDR3 spans 14 residues. CDR3 loop: CASSPAGSQETQYF. The CDR3 bases are TGTGCCAGCAGCCCCGCGGGCAGTCAAGAGACCCAGTACTTC.

The genes are TRBV11-3 and TRBJ2-5; 16 bases align to TRBD2. Unmatched junction bases numbered 8, after V lost 3 bases and J lost 1 base. The CDR3 sequence is 19 residues long. Germline V gives CDR1 SGHNT, CDR2 YENEEA. CDR3: CASSFSGTSGGAPQETQYF. The CDR3, as DNA: TGTGCCAGCAGCTTCTCCGGGACTAGCGGGGGGGCCCCCCAAGAGACCCAGTACTTC.

The chain employs TRBV12-2 and TRBJ2-3; the D segment call TRBD1 is taken from the table without a DNA check. TRBV12-2 is marked as a pseudogene. The CDR3 length is 16 residues. The CDR3 DNA reads TGTGCAAGTCGCTACCCACGCCTGGGGGCTCCAGATACGCAGTATTTT. Residues: CASRYPRLGAPDTQYF.

The CDR3 spells CASSITGSGNTIYF. CDR3 sequence (DNA): TGTGCCAGTAGTATCACGGGGTCCGGAAACACCATATATTTT. This rearrangement joins TRBV19 to TRBJ1-3; D is unresolved. The CDR3 has 14 residues. Trimming removed 3 bases from V and 4 bases from J, with 10 bases in between. The germline gives CDR1 LNHDA, CDR2 SQIVND (reference sequence).

The chain uses TRBV6-4 and TRBJ2-2; D might be TRBD2 (6 bases). This CDR3 spans 13 amino acids. From germline, CDR1 is MRHNA and CDR2 SNTAGT. The CDR3 DNA reads TGTGCAGGGGACTCGACGAACACCGGGGAGCTGTTTTTT. Translation: CAGDSTNTGELFF.

The chain couples TRBV7-9 to TRBJ2-7; TRBD2 matches 10 bases. CDR1 and CDR2 (germline): SEHNR, FQNEAQ (reference sequence). The CDR3 runs 17 residues. V was pared by 2 bases and J by 1 base, with 8 bases of the junction left unmatched. The CDR3 coding sequence is TGTGCCAGCAGCTTAAACGCCCTAGCGGGAGTATCCTACGAGCAGTACTTC. Encoded protein: CASSLNALAGVSYEQYF.